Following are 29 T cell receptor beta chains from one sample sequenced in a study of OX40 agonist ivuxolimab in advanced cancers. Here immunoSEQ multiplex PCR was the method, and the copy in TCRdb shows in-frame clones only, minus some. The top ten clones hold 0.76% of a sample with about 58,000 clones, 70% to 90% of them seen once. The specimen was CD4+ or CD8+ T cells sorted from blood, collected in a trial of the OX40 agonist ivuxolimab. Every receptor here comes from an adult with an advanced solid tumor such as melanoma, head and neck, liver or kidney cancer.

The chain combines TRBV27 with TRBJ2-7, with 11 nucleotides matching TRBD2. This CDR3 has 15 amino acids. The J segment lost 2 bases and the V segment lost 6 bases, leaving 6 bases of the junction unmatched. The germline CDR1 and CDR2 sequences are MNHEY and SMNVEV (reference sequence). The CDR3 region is CASSLTSGTTYEQYF. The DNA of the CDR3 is TGTGCCAGCAGCCTGACTAGCGGGACTACCTACGAGCAGTACTTC.

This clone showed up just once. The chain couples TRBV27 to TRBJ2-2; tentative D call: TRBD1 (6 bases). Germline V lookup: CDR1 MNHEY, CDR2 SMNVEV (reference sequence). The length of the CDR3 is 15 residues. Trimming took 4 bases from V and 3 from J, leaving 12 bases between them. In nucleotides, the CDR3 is TGTGCCAGCAGTTGGGGCAGGGGTGACACCGGGGAGCTGTTTTTT. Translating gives CASSWGRGDTGELFF.

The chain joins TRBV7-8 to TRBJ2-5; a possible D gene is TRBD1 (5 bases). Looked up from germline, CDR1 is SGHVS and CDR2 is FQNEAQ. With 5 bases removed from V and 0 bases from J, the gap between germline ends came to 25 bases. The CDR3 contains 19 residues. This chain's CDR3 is CASSPKLGHPYYYQETQYF. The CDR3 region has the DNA TGTGCCAGCAGCCCTAAACTCGGACATCCGTATTATTACCAAGAGACCCAGTACTTC. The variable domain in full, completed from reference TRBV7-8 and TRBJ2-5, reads GAGVSQSPRYKVAKRGQDVALRCDPISGHVSLFWYQQALGQGPEFLTYFQNEAQLDKSGLPSDRFFAERPEGSVSTLKIQRTQQEDSAVYLCASSPKLGHPYYYQETQYFGPGTRLLVL.

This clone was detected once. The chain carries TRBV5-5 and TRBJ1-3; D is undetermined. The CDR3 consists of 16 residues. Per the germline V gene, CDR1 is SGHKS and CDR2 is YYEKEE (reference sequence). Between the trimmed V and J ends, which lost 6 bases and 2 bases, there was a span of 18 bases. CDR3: CASISLSGEPGNTIYF. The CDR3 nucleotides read TGTGCCAGCATCTCTTTATCCGGGGAGCCTGGAAACACCATATATTTT.

Here the CDR3 reads CASSQRGLGAPGQFF. The CDR3 DNA sequence: TGTGCCAGCAGTCAACGGGGACTAGGGGCTCCGGGGCAGTTCTTC. This rearrangement joins TRBV28 to TRBJ2-1; TRBD2 agrees at 8 bases. V shed 5 bases and J 12 bases; nucleotides not matched to a gene: 15. This CDR3 region has 15 residues. Germline CDR1 MDHEN, CDR2 SYDVKM. Using reference TRBV28 and TRBJ2-1 for the parts outside the CDR3, the full variable domain is DVKVTQSSRYLVKRTGEKVFLECVQDMDHENMFWYRQDPGLGLRLIYFSYDVKMKEKGDIPEGYSVSREKKERFSLILESASTNQTSMYLCASSQRGLGAPGQFFGPGTRLTVL.

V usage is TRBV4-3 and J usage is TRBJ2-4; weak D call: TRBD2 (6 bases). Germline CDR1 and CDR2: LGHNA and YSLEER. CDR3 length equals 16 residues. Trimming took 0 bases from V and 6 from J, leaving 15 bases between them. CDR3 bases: TGCGCCAGCAGCCAAGAAAATGGCGGGGCGCGAAACATTCAGTACTTC. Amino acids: CASSQENGGARNIQYF.

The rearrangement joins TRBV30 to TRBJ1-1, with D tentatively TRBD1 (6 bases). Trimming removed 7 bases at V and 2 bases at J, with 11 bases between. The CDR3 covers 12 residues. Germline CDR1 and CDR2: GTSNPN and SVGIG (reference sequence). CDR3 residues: CALDRSNTEAFF. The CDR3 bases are TGTGCCTTAGACAGGTCTAACACTGAAGCTTTCTTT. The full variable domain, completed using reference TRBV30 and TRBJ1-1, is SQTIHQWPATLVQPVGSPLSLECTVEGTSNPNLYWYRQAAGRGLQLLFYSVGIGQISSEVPQNLSASRPQDRQFILSSKKLLLSDSGFYLCALDRSNTEAFFGQGTRLTVV.

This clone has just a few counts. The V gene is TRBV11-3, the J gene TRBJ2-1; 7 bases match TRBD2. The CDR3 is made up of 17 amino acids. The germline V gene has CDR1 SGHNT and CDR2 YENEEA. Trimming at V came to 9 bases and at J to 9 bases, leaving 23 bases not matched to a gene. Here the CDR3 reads CARTYVGGSGVGGEQFF. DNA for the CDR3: TGTGCCAGAACATACGTGGGCGGGAGTGGCGTGGGGGGTGAGCAGTTCTTC.

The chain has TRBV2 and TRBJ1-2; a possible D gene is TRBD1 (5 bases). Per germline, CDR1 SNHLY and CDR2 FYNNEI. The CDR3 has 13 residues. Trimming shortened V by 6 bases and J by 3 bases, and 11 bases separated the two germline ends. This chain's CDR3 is CASRPGADYGYTF. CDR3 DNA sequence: TGTGCCAGCAGACCCGGGGCCGACTATGGCTACACCTTC.

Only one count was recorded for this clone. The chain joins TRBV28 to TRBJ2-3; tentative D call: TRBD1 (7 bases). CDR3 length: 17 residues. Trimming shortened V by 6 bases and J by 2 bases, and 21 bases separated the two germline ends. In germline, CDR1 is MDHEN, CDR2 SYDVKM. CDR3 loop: CASSAGGLKAPTDTQYF. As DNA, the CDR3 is TGTGCCAGCAGCGCAGGGGGACTTAAGGCCCCCACAGATACGCAGTATTTT.

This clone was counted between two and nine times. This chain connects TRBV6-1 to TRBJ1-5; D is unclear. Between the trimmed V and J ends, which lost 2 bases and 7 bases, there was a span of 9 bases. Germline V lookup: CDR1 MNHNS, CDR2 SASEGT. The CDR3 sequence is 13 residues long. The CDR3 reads CASSEFVGQPQHF. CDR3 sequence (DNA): TGTGCCAGCAGTGAATTTGTGGGCCAGCCCCAGCATTTT.

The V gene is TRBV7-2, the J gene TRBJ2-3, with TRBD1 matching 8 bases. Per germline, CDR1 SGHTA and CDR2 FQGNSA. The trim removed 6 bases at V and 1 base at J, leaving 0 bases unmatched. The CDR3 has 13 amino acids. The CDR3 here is CASRTGGTDTQYF. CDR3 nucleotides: TGTGCCAGCAGGACAGGGGGCACAGATACGCAGTATTTT.

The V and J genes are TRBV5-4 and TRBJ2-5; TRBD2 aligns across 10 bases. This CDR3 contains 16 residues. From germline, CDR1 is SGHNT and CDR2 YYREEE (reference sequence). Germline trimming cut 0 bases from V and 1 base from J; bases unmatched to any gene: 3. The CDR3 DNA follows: TGTGCCAGCAGCTTGGCCGTAGCGGGAGGCCAAGAGACCCAGTACTTC. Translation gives CASSLAVAGGQETQYF.

The DNA for the CDR3 is TGTGCCAGCACGTTAGGGGCGGGGGCCGAGCAGTTCTTC. It is translated as CASTLGAGAEQFF. This chain connects TRBV27 to TRBJ2-1; D possibly corresponds to TRBD2 (7 bases). This CDR3 is built from 13 residues. From germline, CDR1 is MNHEY and CDR2 SMNVEV (reference sequence). Trimming pared 7 bases from V and 10 bases from J, leaving 17 bases between.

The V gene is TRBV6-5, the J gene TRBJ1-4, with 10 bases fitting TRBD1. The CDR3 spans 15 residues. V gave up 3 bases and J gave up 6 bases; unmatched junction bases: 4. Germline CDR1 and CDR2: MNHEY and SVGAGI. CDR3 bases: TGTGCCAGCAGTTATACCGGGACAGGGGATGAAAAACTGTTTTTT. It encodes CASSYTGTGDEKLFF.

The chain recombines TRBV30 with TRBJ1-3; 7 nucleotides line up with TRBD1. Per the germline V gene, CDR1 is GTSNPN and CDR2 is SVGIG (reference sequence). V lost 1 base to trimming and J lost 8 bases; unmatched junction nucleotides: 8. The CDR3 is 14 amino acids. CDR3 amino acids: CAWSEGTGADTIYF. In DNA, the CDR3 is TGTGCCTGGAGTGAGGGAACAGGGGCGGACACCATATATTTT.

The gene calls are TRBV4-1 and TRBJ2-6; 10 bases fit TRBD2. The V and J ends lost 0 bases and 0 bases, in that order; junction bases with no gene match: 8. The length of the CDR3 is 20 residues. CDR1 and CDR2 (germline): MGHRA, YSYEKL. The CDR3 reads CASSQESGLAGDSGANVLTF. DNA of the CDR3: TGCGCCAGCAGCCAAGAAAGCGGGCTAGCGGGAGACTCTGGGGCCAACGTCCTGACTTTC.

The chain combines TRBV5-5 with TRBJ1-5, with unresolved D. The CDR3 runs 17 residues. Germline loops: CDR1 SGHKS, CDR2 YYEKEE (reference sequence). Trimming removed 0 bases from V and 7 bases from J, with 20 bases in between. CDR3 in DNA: TGTGCCAGCAGCTTGGGGACCCGTTTGGTTATAGGACAGCCCCAGCATTTT. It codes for CASSLGTRLVIGQPQHF.

The CDR3 coding sequence is TGTGCCAGCAGCGGGGGTCCTCCTCCCAACAATGAGCAGTTCTTC. Residues: CASSGGPPPNNEQFF. The rearrangement uses TRBV7-3 and TRBJ2-1; either TRBD1 or TRBD2 may supply D (5 bases each). The CDR3 is 15 residues long. With 5 bases removed from V and 5 bases from J, the gap between germline ends came to 16 bases. CDR1 and CDR2 (germline): SGHTA, FQGTGA.

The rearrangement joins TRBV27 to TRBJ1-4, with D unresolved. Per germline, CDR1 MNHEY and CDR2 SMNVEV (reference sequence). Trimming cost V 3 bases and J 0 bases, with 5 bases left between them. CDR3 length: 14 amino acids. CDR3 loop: CASSFPATNEKLFF. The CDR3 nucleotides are TGTGCCAGCAGTTTCCCTGCAACTAATGAAAAACTGTTTTTT.

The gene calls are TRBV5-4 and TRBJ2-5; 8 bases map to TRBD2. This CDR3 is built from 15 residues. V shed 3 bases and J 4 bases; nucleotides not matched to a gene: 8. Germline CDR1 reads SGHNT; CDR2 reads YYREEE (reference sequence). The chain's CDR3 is CASSSVTSGIETQYF. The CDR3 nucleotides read TGTGCCAGCAGCTCGGTAACTAGCGGAATAGAGACCCAGTACTTC.

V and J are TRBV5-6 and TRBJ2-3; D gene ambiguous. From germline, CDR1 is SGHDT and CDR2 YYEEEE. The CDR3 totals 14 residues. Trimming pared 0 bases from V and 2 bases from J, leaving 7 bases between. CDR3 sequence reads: CASSLVSPTDTQYF. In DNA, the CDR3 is TGTGCCAGCAGCTTGGTGAGCCCCACAGATACGCAGTATTTT.

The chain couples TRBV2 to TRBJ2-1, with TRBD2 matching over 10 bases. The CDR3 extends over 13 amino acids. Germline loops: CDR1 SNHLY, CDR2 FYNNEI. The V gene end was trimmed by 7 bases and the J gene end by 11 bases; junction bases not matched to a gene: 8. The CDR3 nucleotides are TGTGCCAGCAAATTTCTAGCGGGAGAAAAGCAGTTCTTC. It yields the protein CASKFLAGEKQFF. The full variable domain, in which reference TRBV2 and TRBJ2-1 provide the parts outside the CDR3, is EPEVTQTPSHQVTQMGQEVILRCVPISNHLYFYWYRQILGQKVEFLVSFYNNEISEKSEIFDDQFSVERPDGSNFTLKIRSTKLEDSAMYFCASKFLAGEKQFFGPGTRLTVL.

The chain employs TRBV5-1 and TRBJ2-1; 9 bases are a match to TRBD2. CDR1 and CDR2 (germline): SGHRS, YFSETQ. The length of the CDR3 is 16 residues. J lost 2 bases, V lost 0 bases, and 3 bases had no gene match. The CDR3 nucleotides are TGCGCCAGCAGCTTGGGAAGCGGGAGGACCTACAATGAGCAGTTCTTC. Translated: CASSLGSGRTYNEQFF.

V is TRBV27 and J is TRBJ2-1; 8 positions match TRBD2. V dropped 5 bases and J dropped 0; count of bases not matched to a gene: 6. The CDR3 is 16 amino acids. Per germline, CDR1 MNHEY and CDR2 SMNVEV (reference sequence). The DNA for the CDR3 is TGTGCCAGCAGTGACGCGGGAGGCGGCTCCTACAATGAGCAGTTCTTC. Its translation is CASSDAGGGSYNEQFF.

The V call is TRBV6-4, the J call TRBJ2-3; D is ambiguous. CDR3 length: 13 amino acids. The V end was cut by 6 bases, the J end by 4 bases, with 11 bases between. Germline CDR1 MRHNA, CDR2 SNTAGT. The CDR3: CASRRTVADTQYF. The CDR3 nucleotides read TGTGCCAGCAGGAGAACAGTTGCAGATACGCAGTATTTT.

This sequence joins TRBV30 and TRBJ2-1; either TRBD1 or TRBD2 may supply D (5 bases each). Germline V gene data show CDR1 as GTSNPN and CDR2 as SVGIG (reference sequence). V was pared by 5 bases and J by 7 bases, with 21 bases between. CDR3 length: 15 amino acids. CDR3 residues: CAWGPLPGLSNEQFF. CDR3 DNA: TGTGCCTGGGGGCCCCTCCCGGGGCTATCTAATGAGCAGTTCTTC.

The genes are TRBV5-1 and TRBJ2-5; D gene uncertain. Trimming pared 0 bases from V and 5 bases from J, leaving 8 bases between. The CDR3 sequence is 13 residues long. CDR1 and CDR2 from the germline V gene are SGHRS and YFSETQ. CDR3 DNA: TGCGCCAGCAGCTTGGGACAAGCGGAGACCCAGTACTTC. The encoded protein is CASSLGQAETQYF.

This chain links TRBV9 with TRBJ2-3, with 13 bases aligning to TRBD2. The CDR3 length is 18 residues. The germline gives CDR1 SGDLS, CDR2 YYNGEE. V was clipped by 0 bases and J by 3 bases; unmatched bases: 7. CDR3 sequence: CASSVAPRLAGGTDTQYF. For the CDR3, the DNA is TGTGCCAGCAGCGTAGCCCCTAGACTAGCGGGAGGTACAGATACGCAGTATTTT.